This T cell receptor (beta chain) was sequenced for a study of shared T cell receptors in the human thymus. V gave up 5 bases and J gave up 1 base; unmatched junction bases: 9. CDR3 length equals 17 residues. CDR1 is SEHNR and CDR2 is FQNEAQ in the germline V gene (reference sequence). Some clones are missing from TCRdb's copy, which holds only in-frame ones; the method was immunoSEQ multiplex PCR. The profile covers 450,000 to 650,000 clones, with around three quarters appearing a single time and roughly 0.013% taken by the ten largest. These data also formed part of another study, on human thymus T cells.

The sample consisted of thymocytes. This receptor was obtained from a boy under three years old with a congenital heart defect. V usage is TRBV7-9 and J usage is TRBJ1-5; 9 nucleotides agree with TRBD1. CDR3 bases: TGTGCCAGCAGCAACGACGGGACAGGGATAAGCAATCAGCCCCAGCATTTT. Protein sequence: CASSNDGTGISNQPQHF. The full variable domain, its missing parts supplied by reference TRBV7-9 and TRBJ1-5, is DTGVSQNPRHKITKRGQNVTFRCDPISEHNRLYWYRQTLGQGPEFLTYFQNEAQLEKSRLLSDRFSAERPKGSFSTLEIQRTEQGDSAMYLCASSNDGTGISNQPQHFGDGTRLSIL.